The TCR beta chain described here comes from a study of PD-L1 blockade in urothelial cancer. The wider study: Once treatment had started, blood was analyzed at 3 weeks (second dose) and again at 6 weeks.

The sample's time point: peripheral blood 6 weeks after treatment start. The assay was immunoSEQ multiplex PCR, and TCRdb's table has in-frame clones only and misses some. The table includes under 50,000 clones, approximately 86% detected once. The length of the CDR3 is 12 residues. From germline, CDR1 is LGHNA and CDR2 YNFKEQ. Trimming took off 4 bases at V and 5 bases at J, with 5 bases between the two ends. Sample: PBMCs, taken around atezolizumab (anti-PD-L1) treatment. The receptor was derived from a man between 60 and 75 years old with urothelial cancer. V and J are TRBV4-2 and TRBJ2-2; the D is unclear. CDR3 in DNA: TGTGCCAGCAGCCTGAGTACCGGGGAGCTGTTTTTT. This sequence encodes CASSLSTGELFF.